These T cell receptor beta chains were read from a single sample in a study of blood T cells in healthy people across ages. TCRdb itself ran the 5' RACE reads through MiXCR, one entry per CDR3 protein. The data hold around 600,000 distinct CDR3 sequences, with roughly 48% observed a single time. Sequenced sample: blood. The receptor set was obtained from a man aged 80 or over in good health. Both conserved end residues are part of each CDR3. D genes are given only for firm matches. Expanded clones get a size class; other rows say once, few or many, or leave the size out.

CDR3nt | CDR3aa | abundance | v_gene | len | j_gene | d_gene
TGTGCCAGCAGAAACACACCACGCACAGATACGCAGTATTTT | CASRNTPRTDTQYF | . | TRBV6-2/TRBV6-3 | 14 | TRBJ2-3 | .
TGCGCCAGCAGCGTGCCCGGACAGGGGGTTTCCGAGCAGTACTTC | CASSVPGQGVSEQYF | . | TRBV5-1 | 15 | TRBJ2-7 | TRBD1
TGCAGTGCTAGGTCCGGGAGAGGCAATGAGCAGTTCTTC | CSARSGRGNEQFF | few | TRBV20-1 | 13 | TRBJ2-1 | .
TGTGCCACCACCGGCCAGGGCACAGATACGCAGTATTTT | CATTGQGTDTQYF | . | TRBV24-1 | 13 | TRBJ2-3 | .
TGTGCCAGCAGTTACTCTCGGGCAGGGCTGCATGGCTACACCTTC | CASSYSRAGLHGYTF | . | TRBV6-5 | 15 | TRBJ1-2 | .
TGTGCCAGCAGCGCATGGAATCTGGGACAGGGAAGAGGGGGTGAAAAACTGTTTTTT | CASSAWNLGQGRGGEKLFF | . | TRBV21-1 | 19 | TRBJ1-4 | .
TGTGCCAGCAGTTCACGCGCGGGGGAGTCAGAGACCCAGTACTTC | CASSSRAGESETQYF | . | TRBV6-2/TRBV6-3 | 15 | TRBJ2-5 | TRBD2
TGTGCCAGCACAACGGGTAGCGGGGGGGTGGATACGCAGTATTTT | CASTTGSGGVDTQYF | few | TRBV28 | 15 | TRBJ2-3 | TRBD2
TGCAGTGTCACCCAGGGGGGGCCGGGCAATGAGCAGTTCTTC | CSVTQGGPGNEQFF | few | TRBV20-1 | 14 | TRBJ2-1 | .
TGTGCCAGCAGTGAATTCCCCGGGGGGCCCTCGCATGGCTACACCTTC | CASSEFPGGPSHGYTF | . | TRBV25-1 | 16 | TRBJ1-2 | .
TGTGCCAGCAGTGCGACATTAGGCCCTTCCGATGGCTACACCTTC | CASSATLGPSDGYTF | few | TRBV25-1 | 15 | TRBJ1-2 | .
TGTGCCAGCTCACCTTACGAAGGGGTCTCCCCCTATGGCTACACCTTC | CASSPYEGVSPYGYTF | . | TRBV18 | 16 | TRBJ1-2 | .
TGTGCCACCAGGGGAGGACTAGCGGTCAATGAGCAGTTCTTC | CATRGGLAVNEQFF | . | TRBV24-1 | 14 | TRBJ2-1 | TRBD2
TGTGCCAGCAGTTACAAGGTCAGGGGGCAATGCGAGCAGTACTTC | CASSYKVRGQCEQYF | . | TRBV6-5 | 15 | TRBJ2-7 | TRBD1
TGCGCCAGCAGCCCCCCAGCGGGACTGAACACTGAAGCTTTCTTT | CASSPPAGLNTEAFF | few | TRBV5-1 | 15 | TRBJ1-1 | .
TGTGCCAGCAGCTTCCATAGCGGAATTAGCACAGATACGCAGTATTTT | CASSFHSGISTDTQYF | few | TRBV7-2 | 16 | TRBJ2-3 | .
TGTGCCAGCAGGCGGGCCGGTAACACTGAAGCTTTCTTT | CASRRAGNTEAFF | few | TRBV6-6 | 13 | TRBJ1-1 | .
TGCGCCAGCAGCTTGACAGGGGGTGGAAACATTCAGTACTTC | CASSLTGGGNIQYF | few | TRBV5-1 | 14 | TRBJ2-4 | TRBD1
TGTGCCAGCAGCCAAAACGTCCAGTTGTACGAGCAGTACTTC | CASSQNVQLYEQYF | . | TRBV5-6 | 14 | TRBJ2-7 | .
TGCGCCAGCAGCCAAGAAGACAGGGGGGTGTGGAGCATTCAGTACTTC | CASSQEDRGVWSIQYF | few | TRBV4-3 | 16 | TRBJ2-4 | TRBD1
TGTGCCACCAGTGGGGCCGACAGGGGTGGTAATCAGCCCCAGCATTTT | CATSGADRGGNQPQHF | . | TRBV24-1 | 16 | TRBJ1-5 | TRBD1
TGTGCCAGCAGTAAGGGACAGGCCAATCAGCCCCAGCATTTT | CASSKGQANQPQHF | . | TRBV12-3/TRBV12-4 | 14 | TRBJ1-5 | TRBD1
TGTGCCAGCAGCTTCGGACTACGGACCGGGGAGCTGTTTTTT | CASSFGLRTGELFF | many | TRBV11-1 | 14 | TRBJ2-2 | .
TGCAGTGCTAGAGATGGGCCCGTCGGCTCTGGGGCCAACGTCCTGACTTTC | CSARDGPVGSGANVLTF | . | TRBV20-1 | 17 | TRBJ2-6 | .
TGCAGCGTCGGGACAGGGCAAGGCTACACCTTC | CSVGTGQGYTF | . | TRBV29-1 | 11 | TRBJ1-2 | TRBD1
TGTGCCAGCAGTCCTCCACTAGGGTCCGCACCCGGGGAGCTGTTTTTT | CASSPPLGSAPGELFF | . | TRBV6-2/TRBV6-3 | 16 | TRBJ2-2 | .
TGTGCCAGCAGCGCCCGCCGGGACTCCTCCTACAATGAGCAGTTCTTC | CASSARRDSSYNEQFF | . | TRBV7-2 | 16 | TRBJ2-1 | .
TGTGCCAGCAGCGTAGTGGGCCAGGATCTCTACACCTTC | CASSVVGQDLYTF | . | TRBV9 | 13 | TRBJ1-2 | .
TGTGCCGAATCCGGGACAGGGAACACCGGGGAGCTGTTTTTT | CAESGTGNTGELFF | many | TRBV6-6 | 14 | TRBJ2-2 | TRBD1
TGTGCCAGCAGTCCGACCAGAACCCCAGATACGCAGTATTTT | CASSPTRTPDTQYF | . | TRBV12-3/TRBV12-4 | 14 | TRBJ2-3 | .
TGCGCCAGCAGTGATTTATTGGGACAAAAAGAGACCCAGTACTTC | CASSDLLGQKETQYF | many | TRBV5-1 | 15 | TRBJ2-5 | .
TGTGCCAGCAGTCAAACACGTGGACAGGCCATAGCGGGACGGGTAGGTGAGCAGTTCTTC | CASSQTRGQAIAGRVGEQFF | . | TRBV6-2/TRBV6-3 | 20 | TRBJ2-1 | .
TGCAGTGCCGAAGCCCGTAGTAGGGGGGAAAGAGATACGCGGTATTTT | CSAEARSRGERDTRYF | . | TRBV20-1 | 16 | TRBJ2-3 | .
TGTGCCAGCAGGCCAGGGACAGGGGTCGCTAACTATGGCTACACCTTC | CASRPGTGVANYGYTF | . | TRBV11-2 | 16 | TRBJ1-2 | TRBD1
TGTGCCAGCAGCTTAGATGGGCCTGAAGGGGAGCTGTTTTTT | CASSLDGPEGELFF | few | TRBV7-9 | 14 | TRBJ2-2 | .
TGTGCCAGCAGTTTATACGGAGGGGAACCGTTTTTT | CASSLYGGEPFF | . | TRBV12-3/TRBV12-4 | 12 | TRBJ1-4 | .
TGTGCCAGCAGCTCAATTAACTACGAGCAGTACTTC | CASSSINYEQYF | many | TRBV7-9 | 12 | TRBJ2-7 | .
TGCAGCGTTCAAAAAGGGACAGGGGGGCCCGGGGAGCTGTTTTTT | CSVQKGTGGPGELFF | . | TRBV29-1 | 15 | TRBJ2-2 | TRBD1
TGTGCCAGCAGGGGACACCCCGTCACTGAAGCTTTCTTT | CASRGHPVTEAFF | . | TRBV28 | 13 | TRBJ1-1 | .
TGTGCCAGCAGTGACGACAGAACAGATACGCAGTATTTT | CASSDDRTDTQYF | . | TRBV6-6 | 13 | TRBJ2-3 | .
TGTGCCAGCAGTCCGGGACATGGAGGGGGCACAGATACGCAGTATTTT | CASSPGHGGGTDTQYF | . | TRBV12-3/TRBV12-4 | 16 | TRBJ2-3 | .
TGTGCCAGCACCTGGGGGATGGACGAGCAGTACTTC | CASTWGMDEQYF | . | TRBV6-2/TRBV6-3 | 12 | TRBJ2-7 | .
TGTGCCATTTCGGATGGGCGGGGGCCCCAGCATTTT | CAISDGRGPQHF | . | TRBV12-3/TRBV12-4 | 12 | TRBJ1-5 | .
TGTGCCAGCAGTTTAGTGGCGGGAGCCGCTCAAGAGACCCAGTACTTC | CASSLVAGAAQETQYF | . | TRBV28 | 16 | TRBJ2-5 | TRBD2
TGTGCCACCCAAGGACAGGGTGGGGACAATGAGCAGTTCTTC | CATQGQGGDNEQFF | few | TRBV24-1 | 14 | TRBJ2-1 | TRBD1
TGTGCCAGCAGCGTACAGACCGGGACGAACACTGAAGCTTTCTTT | CASSVQTGTNTEAFF | . | TRBV7-2 | 15 | TRBJ1-1 | .
TGTGCCACCAGCAGACAAGCTCATCGGGACACAACCTACGAGCAGTACTTC | CATSRQAHRDTTYEQYF | many | TRBV15 | 17 | TRBJ2-7 | .
TGTGCCAACAGCCCTTGGACAGGGTACAGGACCCAGTACTTC | CANSPWTGYRTQYF | once | TRBV11-2 | 14 | TRBJ2-5 | TRBD1
TGTGCCAGCAGCCCCAGCGGGGACGGCTACAATGAGCAGTTCTTC | CASSPSGDGYNEQFF | few | TRBV7-2 | 15 | TRBJ2-1 | TRBD2
TGCAGTGCACGGACTAGCGGGAGTTACAATGAGCAGTACTTC | CSARTSGSYNEQYF | few | TRBV20-1 | 14 | TRBJ2-7 | TRBD2
TGCGCCAGCAGCCAACCGGGACCGGGGAACACTGAAGCTTTCTTT | CASSQPGPGNTEAFF | . | TRBV4-3 | 15 | TRBJ1-1 | .
TGTGCCAGCAGTTTTAGCAGAACGAACACTGAAGCTTTCTTT | CASSFSRTNTEAFF | . | TRBV12-3/TRBV12-4 | 14 | TRBJ1-1 | .
TGTGCCACCAGGGCCCAGGGTATAGATACGCAGTATTTT | CATRAQGIDTQYF | few | TRBV24-1 | 13 | TRBJ2-3 | .
TGCAGCGCAACAGGAGGATGGGAGACCCAGTACTTC | CSATGGWETQYF | . | TRBV29-1 | 12 | TRBJ2-5 | .
TGCAGTGCCCCCAAAGTGACCACCTACGAGCAGTACTTC | CSAPKVTTYEQYF | . | TRBV20-1 | 13 | TRBJ2-7 | .
TGCGCCAGCCGCAATCCCTACATCCGGGGGATTGATGGCTACACCTTC | CASRNPYIRGIDGYTF | few | TRBV4-1 | 16 | TRBJ1-2 | .
TGTGCCAGCAGTTCCCGGGTCGGAATCAATCAGCCCCAGCATTTT | CASSSRVGINQPQHF | . | TRBV27 | 15 | TRBJ1-5 | .
TGCAGCGTTGGGTTGATGGGCAGTTTTTCCGAGCAGTACTTC | CSVGLMGSFSEQYF | . | TRBV29-1 | 14 | TRBJ2-7 | .
TGTGCCAGCAGCTTAAGTAATTCACCCCTCCACTTT | CASSLSNSPLHF | many | TRBV7-9 | 12 | TRBJ1-6 | .